This is a list of T cell receptor beta chains from one sample in a study of shared clonotypes between healthy human individuals. Generated by immunoSEQ multiplex PCR, the TCRdb table keeps only in-frame clones and is missing some. This sample has hundreds of thousands of clones, with 90% to 95% found just once. Sequenced material: naive CD8+ T cells sorted from blood. These receptor sequences come from a woman between 25 and 40 years old in good health. Each CDR3 is given with its conserved first and last residue. Fields, in order: J gene, V gene, clone size, D gene, CDR3 protein, CDR3 DNA. The D gene is left open where the match is weak. Clone size, where shown, is once, few, many, or a class for clones that have expanded.

J gene: TRBJ2-7
V gene: TRBV6-5
clone size: .
D gene: TRBD2
CDR3 protein: CASSYGTSGRNEQYF
CDR3 DNA: TGTGCCAGCAGTTACGGGACTAGCGGCCGCAACGAGCAGTACTTC

J gene: TRBJ2-7
V gene: TRBV5-8
clone size: .
D gene: .
CDR3 protein: CASSRSWRDGTYEQYF
CDR3 DNA: TGTGCCAGCAGCCGAAGTTGGCGGGATGGCACCTACGAGCAGTACTTC

J gene: TRBJ2-7
V gene: TRBV4-1
clone size: .
D gene: .
CDR3 protein: CASSQGWTDGSYEQYF
CDR3 DNA: TGCGCCAGCAGCCAAGGTTGGACAGATGGCTCATACGAGCAGTACTTC

J gene: TRBJ2-7
V gene: TRBV19
clone size: .
D gene: TRBD2
CDR3 protein: CASSIHPQTSGQSYEQYF
CDR3 DNA: TGTGCCAGTAGTATCCACCCCCAAACTAGCGGGCAATCCTACGAGCAGTACTTC

J gene: TRBJ2-1
V gene: TRBV27
clone size: .
D gene: .
CDR3 protein: CASSFRGAYEQFF
CDR3 DNA: TGTGCCAGCAGTTTCAGGGGGGCCTATGAGCAGTTCTTC

J gene: TRBJ2-5
V gene: TRBV7-2
clone size: once
D gene: TRBD1
CDR3 protein: CASSSPRDRGGRETQYF
CDR3 DNA: TGTGCCAGCAGCTCACCCCGGGACAGGGGCGGGAGAGAGACCCAGTACTTC

J gene: TRBJ2-1
V gene: TRBV9
clone size: few
D gene: .
CDR3 protein: CASSVEDFTEQFF
CDR3 DNA: TGTGCCAGCAGCGTAGAGGACTTCACTGAGCAGTTCTTC

J gene: TRBJ1-4
V gene: TRBV19
clone size: .
D gene: .
CDR3 protein: CASSIGPVNEKLFF
CDR3 DNA: TGTGCCAGTAGTATAGGGCCGGTTAATGAAAAACTGTTTTTT

J gene: TRBJ1-4
V gene: TRBV6-5
clone size: many
D gene: TRBD1
CDR3 protein: CASRRYRGGNEKLFF
CDR3 DNA: TGTGCCAGCAGGCGCTACAGAGGGGGCAACGAAAAACTGTTTTTT

J gene: TRBJ1-5
V gene: TRBV2
clone size: .
D gene: .
CDR3 protein: CASSDPPTQPQHF
CDR3 DNA: TGTGCCAGCAGTGATCCACCCACTCAGCCCCAGCATTTT

J gene: TRBJ2-7
V gene: TRBV7-8
clone size: .
D gene: .
CDR3 protein: CASSFGKVGRPYEQYF
CDR3 DNA: TGTGCCAGCAGCTTTGGGAAAGTTGGAAGACCCTACGAGCAGTACTTC

J gene: TRBJ2-1
V gene: TRBV7-6
clone size: .
D gene: TRBD2
CDR3 protein: CASSLSTAGGPHEQFF
CDR3 DNA: TGTGCCAGCAGCTTAAGCACGGCGGGAGGGCCACATGAGCAGTTCTTC

J gene: TRBJ2-1
V gene: TRBV6-6
clone size: .
D gene: TRBD2
CDR3 protein: CATISGSSYNEQFF
CDR3 DNA: TGTGCCACCATTAGCGGGAGCTCCTACAATGAGCAGTTCTTC

J gene: TRBJ2-7
V gene: TRBV5-5
clone size: .
D gene: TRBD1
CDR3 protein: CASSPGQGGEQYF
CDR3 DNA: TGTGCCAGCAGCCCGGGACAGGGTGGCGAGCAGTACTTC

J gene: TRBJ2-1
V gene: TRBV6-5
clone size: .
D gene: .
CDR3 protein: CASSYSDVDAYNEQFF
CDR3 DNA: TGTGCCAGCAGTTATTCCGACGTGGACGCCTACAATGAGCAGTTCTTC

J gene: TRBJ1-2
V gene: TRBV5-6
clone size: once
D gene: TRBD1
CDR3 protein: CASSLEGAYGYTF
CDR3 DNA: TGTGCCAGCAGCTTGGAGGGGGCCTATGGCTACACCTTC

J gene: TRBJ1-2
V gene: TRBV6-5
clone size: .
D gene: .
CDR3 protein: CASSYSIGDYGYTF
CDR3 DNA: TGTGCCAGCAGTTACTCGATCGGGGACTATGGCTACACCTTC

J gene: TRBJ2-6
V gene: TRBV5-6
clone size: .
D gene: TRBD1
CDR3 protein: CASSLSGTGLTGANVLTF
CDR3 DNA: TGTGCCAGCAGCTTGTCGGGGACAGGGCTCACTGGGGCCAACGTCCTGACTTTC

J gene: TRBJ1-1
V gene: TRBV7-6
clone size: .
D gene: .
CDR3 protein: CASSLGGANTEAFF
CDR3 DNA: TGTGCCAGCAGCTTAGGGGGGGCGAACACTGAAGCTTTCTTT

J gene: TRBJ1-1
V gene: TRBV27
clone size: .
D gene: TRBD1
CDR3 protein: CASSPTGAWTEAFF
CDR3 DNA: TGTGCCAGCAGTCCGACAGGGGCATGGACTGAAGCTTTCTTT

J gene: TRBJ2-1
V gene: TRBV13
clone size: .
D gene: .
CDR3 protein: CASSFGRSYNEQFF
CDR3 DNA: TGTGCCAGCAGCTTCGGGCGGTCCTACAATGAGCAGTTCTTC

J gene: TRBJ2-1
V gene: TRBV7-9
clone size: .
D gene: TRBD2
CDR3 protein: CASSLVAGGTYNEQFF
CDR3 DNA: TGTGCCAGCAGCTTAGTGGCGGGAGGGACCTACAATGAGCAGTTCTTC

J gene: TRBJ2-2
V gene: TRBV5-1
clone size: .
D gene: .
CDR3 protein: CATPLSTGELFF
CDR3 DNA: TGCGCCACACCACTCAGCACCGGGGAGCTGTTTTTT

J gene: TRBJ1-3
V gene: TRBV7-9
clone size: .
D gene: .
CDR3 protein: CASSSGNTIYF
CDR3 DNA: TGTGCCAGCAGCTCTGGAAACACCATATATTTT

J gene: TRBJ1-3
V gene: TRBV29-1
clone size: .
D gene: .
CDR3 protein: CSVVRTGNTIYF
CDR3 DNA: TGCAGCGTTGTACGAACTGGAAACACCATATATTTT

J gene: TRBJ2-1
V gene: TRBV13
clone size: .
D gene: TRBD2
CDR3 protein: CASSSSLAASYNEQFF
CDR3 DNA: TGTGCCAGCAGCTCCTCTCTAGCGGCCTCCTACAATGAGCAGTTCTTC

J gene: TRBJ2-1
V gene: TRBV28
clone size: .
D gene: .
CDR3 protein: CASSLVSPSSYNEQFF
CDR3 DNA: TGTGCCAGCAGTTTAGTAAGCCCCAGCTCCTATAATGAGCAGTTCTTC

J gene: TRBJ2-3
V gene: TRBV4-1
clone size: .
D gene: TRBD2
CDR3 protein: CASSQELAGGTDTQYF
CDR3 DNA: TGCGCCAGCAGCCAAGAACTAGCGGGAGGAACAGATACGCAGTATTTT

J gene: TRBJ2-2
V gene: TRBV5-1
clone size: .
D gene: TRBD1
CDR3 protein: CASSSGQGTTGELFF
CDR3 DNA: TGCGCCAGCAGCTCGGGACAGGGAACGACCGGGGAGCTGTTTTTT

J gene: TRBJ2-7
V gene: TRBV27
clone size: once
D gene: .
CDR3 protein: CASSLQGTPYEQYF
CDR3 DNA: TGTGCCAGCAGCTTACAGGGTACACCCTACGAGCAGTACTTC

J gene: TRBJ1-1
V gene: TRBV28
clone size: .
D gene: .
CDR3 protein: CASSLDRGFSEAFF
CDR3 DNA: TGTGCCAGCAGTTTGGATAGGGGCTTTTCTGAAGCTTTCTTT

J gene: TRBJ1-4
V gene: TRBV6-5
clone size: .
D gene: TRBD1
CDR3 protein: CAQRDRDEKLFF
CDR3 DNA: TGTGCCCAACGGGACAGAGATGAAAAACTGTTTTTT

J gene: TRBJ2-7
V gene: TRBV19
clone size: .
D gene: TRBD2
CDR3 protein: CASSISSSGRYLSYEQYF
CDR3 DNA: TGTGCCAGTAGTATAAGTTCTAGCGGGAGGTATCTATCCTACGAGCAGTACTTC

J gene: TRBJ2-1
V gene: TRBV5-1
clone size: .
D gene: .
CDR3 protein: CASSEGATPRDEQFF
CDR3 DNA: TGCGCCAGCAGTGAGGGAGCGACCCCGCGAGATGAGCAGTTCTTC

J gene: TRBJ1-5
V gene: TRBV28
clone size: .
D gene: .
CDR3 protein: CASSPNRHNQPQHF
CDR3 DNA: TGTGCCAGCAGCCCCAACAGACACAATCAGCCCCAGCATTTT

J gene: TRBJ2-7
V gene: TRBV2
clone size: .
D gene: .
CDR3 protein: CASLTSPTGVRYEQYF
CDR3 DNA: TGTGCCAGCCTTACGTCACCGACAGGAGTTCGCTACGAGCAGTACTTC

J gene: TRBJ2-7
V gene: TRBV14
clone size: .
D gene: TRBD2
CDR3 protein: CASSQGPRERYEQYF
CDR3 DNA: TGTGCCAGCAGCCAAGGGCCGCGGGAGAGGTACGAGCAGTACTTC

J gene: TRBJ1-1
V gene: TRBV10-2
clone size: .
D gene: .
CDR3 protein: CASRVGRGNTEAFF
CDR3 DNA: TGCGCCAGCAGGGTCGGCCGGGGGAACACTGAAGCTTTCTTT

J gene: TRBJ2-7
V gene: TRBV10-2
clone size: .
D gene: TRBD1
CDR3 protein: CASSGTVSYEQYF
CDR3 DNA: TGCGCCAGCAGCGGGACAGTCTCCTACGAGCAGTACTTC

J gene: TRBJ2-7
V gene: TRBV29-1
clone size: once
D gene: .
CDR3 protein: CSVGIGTHSYEQYF
CDR3 DNA: TGCAGCGTTGGCATAGGAACGCACTCCTACGAGCAGTACTTC

J gene: TRBJ1-2
V gene: TRBV10-2
clone size: .
D gene: TRBD1
CDR3 protein: CASSEGQGYGYTF
CDR3 DNA: TGCGCCAGCAGTGAGGGACAGGGGTATGGCTACACCTTC

J gene: TRBJ2-7
V gene: TRBV28
clone size: .
D gene: TRBD1
CDR3 protein: CASSLKQGQAYEQYF
CDR3 DNA: TGTGCCAGCAGTTTAAAACAGGGGCAAGCCTACGAGCAGTACTTC